This T cell receptor (beta chain) came from a study of cytomegalovirus exposure and HLA in healthy donors (TCRdb year 2017). Regarding the study in general: In an earlier analysis of approximately 500 of the donors, 250 to 350 Gb of sequence data and 95 million to 130 million unique TCR beta sequences from 150 million to 200 million T cells were reported. About 320 gigabases of sequencing data and 80 million or so unique TCR sequences were included in an early release covering about 700 HLA-typed donors. Among the roughly 390 genotyped donors, around 81% belonged to the genetic ancestry cluster associated with self-reported Caucasian donors. The study was designed to test whether signatures of past pathogen exposure could be identified by cataloging public T cell receptors. The study used immunosequencing to profile the T cell repertoires of several hundred subjects and linked those repertoires to cytomegalovirus serostatus. Besides the first cohort of 550 to 750 subjects, a separate validation cohort made up of 120 different subjects was used. High-throughput TCR immunosequencing, statistical association of individual TCRs with disease status, and machine learning were combined to predict cytomegalovirus infection status. A later analysis re-analyzed previously published TCR beta repertoires from roughly 630 donors and added high-resolution HLA genotyping to study TCR occurrence patterns. Rather than using new phenotypic data, the later analysis identified candidate immune exposures from TCR beta sequences and from how often those sequences occurred across donors. In an earlier analysis of more than 550 of the donors, high-throughput TCR beta sequencing was used to judge whether each TCR beta V gene segment behaved as functional or pseudogenic. Donor age, sex, ethnicity and CMV serostatus were compiled together with the repertoire data. A later genetic analysis used genome-wide SNP genotypes for about 60% of the roughly 700 donors, treating that subset as a discovery cohort. All discovery cohort repertoires had been generated using a single sequencing platform. HLA typing included class I and class II loci at four-digit resolution. The number of donors typed differed by locus, with roughly 620-630 for A, B, C, DRB1 and DQB1, around 500 for DQA1, 606 for DPA1, and some 440 for DPB1. Because of strong linkage in the cohort, 4 to 6 DR-DQ haplotypes were treated as single units for association and clustering. Across 300 to 400 genotyped donors of the cohort, an average of approximately 200,000 unique TCR beta nucleotide sequences per donor were sequenced, and 15% to 20% of those sequences were non-productive.

In this sample, this clone turned up once. Its specific antigen is unknown. It has no much larger one-base neighbor in the sample; base qualities were not kept. The study at large found these results: A later genetic analysis reported fewer N-insertions in productive TCRs among donors in an Asian-associated ancestry cluster than the roughly 620-donor mean. A cluster of highly shared sequence variants was judged likely to represent a technical artifact of the sequencing pipeline. Linkage disequilibrium might explain the correlated functional status among segregating V segments, but an unknown experimental factor could not be excluded. This cohort had only TCR beta chains sequenced, and the lack of alpha or paired-chain data limited which features could be detected. It was suggested by the authors that the approach could potentially be generalized to other disease states and immunological phenotypes. A later analysis found that most CMV-associated TCR beta chains appeared HLA-restricted, with HLA associations seemingly driven largely by CMV exposure. According to a later analysis, parvovirus B19, influenza, CMV and Epstein-Barr virus appeared linked to several top co-occurrence clusters. Sequencing depth was assumed to be roughly uniform across donors in the presence/absence analyses, though that assumption may not hold. A further reported finding was that TCR beta sequences accurately predicted the HLA-A and HLA-B alleles for most subjects in the first cohort. Because counts were too low, approximately 15 rarely observed V segments, including chromosome 9 orphons, were excluded from the earlier analysis of several hundred of the donors. Three of the identified cytomegalovirus-associated TCR beta chains were confirmed in vitro to be specific for cytomegalovirus antigens. Compared with equally common non-associated chains, HLA-associated TCR beta chains in a later analysis were more clonally expanded and had lower generation probabilities. CMV serostatus was the only immune exposure information available for the cohort. A later analysis found that TCR association rates varied across HLA loci, with DRB1 alleles showing the most associated TCRs and HLA-C alleles the fewest. The classifier was reported to diagnose cytomegalovirus status with high specificity and sensitivity in both the original cohort and the validation cohort. Because the 87-base-pair reads could not distinguish some IMGT-functional V segments, including TRBV6-2 and TRBV6-3, those segments were excluded. Specific HLA alleles were associated with 15,000 to 20,000 TCR beta sequences at a false discovery rate of 0.05 in a later analysis. When HLA alleles, especially DR and DQ, strongly co-occurred, TCR associations were difficult to assign to individual alleles. The study gave a list of 150 to 200 TCR beta chains associated with cytomegalovirus. Across donors, most TCR sequences were observed very rarely, whereas some public TCRs were present in many individuals. In an earlier analysis of approximately 590 of the donors, most TCR beta V segments appeared in productive rearrangements about 87% or about 30% of the time, broadly matching IMGT annotations. HLA typing was unavailable for some donors at each locus, so association tests used only the typed subset. A later genetic analysis associated a missense DCLRE1C variant with V-gene and J-gene trimming of TCR beta chains, and an independent cohort replicated the association.

The cohort consisted of hundreds of healthy bone marrow donors. All cohort members were sampled while nominally healthy, although unrecorded immune exposures were likely present. The donor was CMV seronegative and was included in the group of hundreds of seronegative cohort members. A peripheral blood sample was provided by each donor, and peripheral blood mononuclear cells were used for TCR beta sequencing. The Qiagen DNeasy Blood Extraction Kit was used to extract genomic DNA from the blood cell samples. V lost 4 bases and J lost 4 bases, and the count of bases not matched to a germline gene is 5. The germline V gene encodes CDR1 SEHNR and CDR2 FQNEAQ (reference sequence). The CDR3 holds 14 amino acids from the cysteine to the phenylalanine. Just the 42-base CDR3 DNA is kept, in frame starting at base 1. Library generation was performed with the immunoSEQ multiplex PCR assay. For the multiplex PCR, a mixture combining 60 forward primers for TCR Vbeta segments and 13 reverse primers for TCR Jbeta segments was used. A multiplex PCR assay on genomic DNA amplified the CDR3 region of rearranged TCR beta genes. The Illumina HiSeq System was used to sequence the amplified TCR beta libraries as 87-base-pair reads. As for the authors' bioinformatics: In a later analysis, 80 million or so unique TCR beta chains were counted across the 650 to 700 repertoires, and roughly 11 million of these chains were shared by at least two donors. To remove PCR and sequencing errors, raw reads were error-corrected and collapsed into unique sequences using a nearest-neighbor algorithm that merged closely related sequences. Alignment of CDR3 sequences to IMGT reference sequences was used to assign V, D and J gene segments. For a sequence to be retained, a match of at least six nucleotides to both a V gene segment and a J gene segment was required. A rearrangement counted as productive if the CDR3 had no stop codons and remained in frame with V and J, and every other rearrangement counted as non-productive. CDR3 was defined by IMGT convention, running from the second conserved V-encoded cysteine to the conserved J-encoded phenylalanine. Sequences without an unambiguous match to a single V gene segment were excluded from the earlier analysis of 587 of the donors. An earlier analysis of fewer than 750 of the donors classified V segments as functional when productive rearrangements were above 56.7% and as segregating when the standard deviation between donors was above 5%. A statistical classification framework was developed to diagnose cytomegalovirus status using the catalog of TCR beta chain sequences. In a later analysis, V and J genes were assigned by comparing TCR nucleotide sequences against IMGT/GENE-DB human TR gene sequences. A later analysis assigned CDR3 sequences and most-parsimonious VDJ recombination scenarios with the TCRdist pipeline. In a later analysis, each TCR beta chain was defined by its CDR3 amino acid sequence together with its V-gene family, and reads without a unique V-gene family were excluded. In a later analysis, fewer than 600 highly shared, low-generation-probability nucleotide sequences were removed to address suspected cross-contamination and a sequencing artifact. A later analysis calculated a clonal expansion index for each public chain from normalized within-repertoire ranks of inferred template counts. In a later analysis, generation probabilities were computed using a VDJ recombination model fitted to out-of-frame rearrangements, and the results were checked against IGoR. A later analysis scored TCR-TCR, TCR-HLA and TCR-CMV co-occurrence with hypergeometric tests, applying a repertoire-size bias correction to TCR pairs. To estimate false discovery rates, a later analysis permuted the HLA or CMV assignments 20 times. In a later analysis, co-occurring TCRs were grouped using DBSCAN, with TCRdist sequence similarity added in when clustering inside HLA-allele-positive subsets. For co-occurrence clustering, repertoires with fewer than 30,000 or more than 120,000 public chains were excluded, along with five repertoires with anomalous nucleotide sharing. Sourced from immuneACCESS, this table was stored by TCRdb with only in-frame sequences that have V and J called. A share of the clones is absent; for the studies checked, an unresolved V gene accounts for under half, and the remainder has no known explanation. V and J calls and clone size are copied from that table; D and trimming were computed from the DNA. This sample holds 100,000 to 120,000 clones; 82% were observed only once. Roughly 2.5% of the sample is taken by the ten largest.

This TCR derives from a woman aged 18 to 35 in good health and CMV-seronegative. The specimen was PBMCs. The chain uses TRBV7-9 and TRBJ2-7; TRBD1 lines up with 9 middle nucleotides. The CDR3 amino acid sequence is: CASSYDRGLYEQYF. The nucleotides are TGTGCCAGCAGCTACGACAGGGGGTTGTACGAGCAGTACTTC.